This T cell receptor (beta chain) was captured by sequencing in a study of shared T cell receptors in the human thymus. Profiling relied on immunoSEQ multiplex PCR, and the TCRdb table lists in-frame clones only, not all of them. The table includes 700,000 to 750,000 clones, 70% to 90% detected once. In this sample, this clone turned up a few times. CDR3 size: 15 residues. Germline CDR1 ENHRY, CDR2 SYGVKD. The ends were cut back, 4 bases at V and 8 bases at J, with 20 bases in the middle. These data also featured in a second study, about human thymus T cells. That report notes: Donation was from healthy Finnish infants who were having corrective surgery that addressed congenital heart defects. Resections that were taken during corrective heart surgery supplied the thymus tissue. Unrelated people showed highly overlapping thymic repertoires, related research reported.

The chain recombines TRBV10-3 with TRBJ1-2, with D tentatively TRBD1 (5 bases). The TCR was taken from a girl under three years old with a congenital heart defect. Input material: thymocytes. As DNA, the CDR3 is TGTGCCATCAGTGGGGGTGCGGGGGACTTGTGGGGCTACACCTTC. The encoded protein is CAISGGAGDLWGYTF.